This TCR beta chain emerged from a study of blood T cell repertoires in COVID-19. Study-wide background: Sample material is recorded as cDNA or gDNA derived from T cells, B-cell-depleted T cells, or PBMCs.

The method was immunoSEQ multiplex PCR; TCRdb's version includes in-frame clones alone and lacks a portion of them. This sample has fewer than 400,000 clones, with 90% found just once. The origin of this receptor is a woman in her 30s who had been exposed to COVID-19. Material: PBMCs or T cells enriched from blood (not recorded which).

CDR3 region: CASSLASNSPLHF. As DNA, the CDR3 is TGCGCCAGCAGCTTGGCGAGTAATTCACCCCTCCACTTT. The genes are TRBV5-1 and TRBJ1-6; D call uncertain. Deletions cut 0 bases from V and 6 bases from J, with 4 bases between. Germline V gene lookup returns CDR1 SGHRS and CDR2 YFSETQ. This CDR3 is 13 amino acids long. Filled out from reference TRBV5-1 and TRBJ1-6, the complete variable domain reads KAGVTQTPRYLIKTRGQQVTLSCSPISGHRSVSWYQQTPGQGLQFLFEYFSETQRNKGNFPGRFSGRQFSNSRSEMNVSTLELGDSALYLCASSLASNSPLHFGNGTRLTVT.